This T cell receptor (beta chain) was observed in a study of spatial heterogeneity in lung cancer. Study findings and constraints: Counts of expanded alpha and beta TCRs within tumors tracked the tumor nonsynonymous mutation count.

This clonotype showed up many times. The antigen remains undetermined. The V end was cut by 9 bases, the J end by 4 bases, with 14 bases between. CDR1 is KGHDR and CDR2 is SFDVKD in the germline V gene. The CDR3 length is 13 residues. From the 5' RACE reads, TCRdb called clonotypes with MiXCR, one entry per CDR3 protein. The repertoire holds more than 25,000 distinct CDR3 sequences, with around 7.4% as singletons. Time point here: sample taken at primary tumor resection. The sequencing used lung tumor tissue, collected at surgery. The chain combines TRBV24-1 with TRBJ1-2; no reliable D call. This clonotype was sampled from a male donor with early-stage non-small cell lung cancer. DNA of the CDR3: TGTGCCACCTTAGCCGGTCCGGGCTATGGCTACACCTTC. Translation: CATLAGPGYGYTF.